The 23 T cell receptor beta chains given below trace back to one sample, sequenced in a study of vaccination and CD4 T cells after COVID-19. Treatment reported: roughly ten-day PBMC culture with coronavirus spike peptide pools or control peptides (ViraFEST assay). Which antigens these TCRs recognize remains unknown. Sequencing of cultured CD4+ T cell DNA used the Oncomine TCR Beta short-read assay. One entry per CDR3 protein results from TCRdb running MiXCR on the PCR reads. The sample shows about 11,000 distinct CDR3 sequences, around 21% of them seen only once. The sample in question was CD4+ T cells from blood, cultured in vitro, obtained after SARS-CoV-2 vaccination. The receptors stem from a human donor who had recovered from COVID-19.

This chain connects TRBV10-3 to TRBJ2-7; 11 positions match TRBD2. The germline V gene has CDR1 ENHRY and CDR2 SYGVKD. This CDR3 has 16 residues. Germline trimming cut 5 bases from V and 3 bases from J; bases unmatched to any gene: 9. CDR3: CAISYSPGTSGYEQYF. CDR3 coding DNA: TGTGCCATCAGTTATTCCCCCGGGACTAGCGGCTACGAGCAGTACTTC.

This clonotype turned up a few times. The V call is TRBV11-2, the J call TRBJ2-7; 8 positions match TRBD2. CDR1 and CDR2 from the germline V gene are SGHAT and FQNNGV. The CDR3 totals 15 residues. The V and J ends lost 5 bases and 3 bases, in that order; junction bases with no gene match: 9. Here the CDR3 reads CASSPAGTRGYEQYF. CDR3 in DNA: TGTGCCAGCAGCCCAGCGGGGACTAGGGGCTACGAGCAGTACTTC.

CDR3 nucleotide sequence: TGTGCCAGCAGCTTGACTAGCGGGTCTTACGAGCAGTACTTC. This codes for CASSLTSGSYEQYF. The chain couples TRBV7-6 to TRBJ2-7; 10 bases align to TRBD2. CDR3 length equals 14 residues. V trimming: 3 bases; J trimming: 4 bases; junction bases outside the gene matches: 3. Looked up from germline, CDR1 is SGHVS and CDR2 is FNYEAQ.

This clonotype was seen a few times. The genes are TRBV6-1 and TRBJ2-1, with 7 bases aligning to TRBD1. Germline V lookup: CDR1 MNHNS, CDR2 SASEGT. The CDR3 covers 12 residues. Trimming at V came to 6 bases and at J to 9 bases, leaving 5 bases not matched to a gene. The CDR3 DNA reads TGTGCCAGCAGACTAGGGGGCGGTGAGCAGTTCTTC. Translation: CASRLGGGEQFF.

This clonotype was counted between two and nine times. In nucleotides, the CDR3 is TGTGCCAGCAGCTCCCTAGGGGTTGAGCAGTTCTTC. It yields the protein CASSSLGVEQFF. The chain employs TRBV7-2 and TRBJ2-1; D perhaps matches TRBD1 (5 bases). This CDR3 spans 12 amino acids. CDR1 and CDR2 (germline): SGHTA, FQGNSA. Deletions cut 4 bases from V and 9 bases from J, with 10 bases between. The full variable domain, with the rest looked up from reference TRBV7-2 and TRBJ2-1, is GAGVSQSPSNKVTEKGKDVELRCDPISGHTALYWYRQSLGQGLEFLIYFQGNSAPDKSGLPSDRFSAERTGGSVSTLTIQRTQQEDSAVYLCASSSLGVEQFFGPGTRLTVL.

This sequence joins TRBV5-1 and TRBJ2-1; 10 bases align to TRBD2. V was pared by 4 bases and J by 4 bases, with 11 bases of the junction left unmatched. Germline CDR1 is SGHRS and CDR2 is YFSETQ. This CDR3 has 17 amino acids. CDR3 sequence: CASSLGLAGEQYNEQFF. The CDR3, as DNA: TGCGCCAGCAGCCTGGGGCTAGCGGGAGAGCAGTACAATGAGCAGTTCTTC.

The CDR3 region has the DNA TGCGCCAGCAGCTTGCTGGACAGGGGGGAAGAGCAGTTCTTC. It yields the protein CASSLLDRGEEQFF. The chain recombines TRBV5-1 with TRBJ2-1, with TRBD1 identical over 10 bases. The length of the CDR3 is 14 residues. V lost 1 base to trimming and J lost 10 bases; unmatched junction nucleotides: 5. CDR1 SGHRS and CDR2 YFSETQ come from the germline V gene.

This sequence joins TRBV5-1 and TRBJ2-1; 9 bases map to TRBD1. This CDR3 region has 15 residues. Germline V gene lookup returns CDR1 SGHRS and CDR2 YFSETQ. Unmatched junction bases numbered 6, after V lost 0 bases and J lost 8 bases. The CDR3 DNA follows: TGCGCCAGCAGCTTGGTTAGGACAGGGGTGGATGAGCAGTTCTTC. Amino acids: CASSLVRTGVDEQFF.

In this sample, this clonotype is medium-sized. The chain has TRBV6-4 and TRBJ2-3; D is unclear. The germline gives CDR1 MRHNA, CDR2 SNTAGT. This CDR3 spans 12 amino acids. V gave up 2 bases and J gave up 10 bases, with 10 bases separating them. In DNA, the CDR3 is TGTGCCAGCAGTGACGGTCACCGGGCGCAGTATTTT. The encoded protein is CASSDGHRAQYF.

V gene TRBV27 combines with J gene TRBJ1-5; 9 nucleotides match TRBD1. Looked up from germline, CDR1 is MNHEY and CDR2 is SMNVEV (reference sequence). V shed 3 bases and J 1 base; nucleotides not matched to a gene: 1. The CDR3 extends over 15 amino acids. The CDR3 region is CASSFDRGSNQPQHF. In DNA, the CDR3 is TGTGCCAGCAGTTTTGACAGGGGGAGCAATCAGCCCCAGCATTTT.

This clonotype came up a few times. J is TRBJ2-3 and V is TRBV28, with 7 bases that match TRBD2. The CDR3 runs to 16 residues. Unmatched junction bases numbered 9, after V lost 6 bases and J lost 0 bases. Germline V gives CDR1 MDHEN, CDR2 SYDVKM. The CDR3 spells CASSTWSSGSTDTQYF. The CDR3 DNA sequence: TGTGCCAGCAGCACCTGGTCTAGCGGAAGCACAGATACGCAGTATTTT.

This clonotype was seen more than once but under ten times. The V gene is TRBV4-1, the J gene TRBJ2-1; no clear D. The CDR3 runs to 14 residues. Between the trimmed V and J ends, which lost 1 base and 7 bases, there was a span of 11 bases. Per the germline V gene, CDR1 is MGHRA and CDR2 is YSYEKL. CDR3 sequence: CASSQGTIQNEQFF. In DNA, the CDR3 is TGCGCCAGCAGCCAAGGAACTATCCAGAATGAGCAGTTCTTC.

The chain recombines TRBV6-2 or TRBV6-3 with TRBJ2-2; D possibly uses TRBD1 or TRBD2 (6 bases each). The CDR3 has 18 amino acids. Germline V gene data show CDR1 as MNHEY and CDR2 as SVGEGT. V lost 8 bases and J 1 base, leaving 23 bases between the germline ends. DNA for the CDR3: TGTGCCAGCGACGAAGGCGGGACACCAGTACGGAACACCGGGGAGCTGTTTTTT. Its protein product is CASDEGGTPVRNTGELFF.

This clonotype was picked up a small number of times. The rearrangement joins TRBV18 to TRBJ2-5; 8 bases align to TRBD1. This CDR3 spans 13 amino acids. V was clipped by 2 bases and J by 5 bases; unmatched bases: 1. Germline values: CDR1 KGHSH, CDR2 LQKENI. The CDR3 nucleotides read TGTGCCAGCTCACCAGACAGGGGTGAGACCCAGTACTTC. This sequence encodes CASSPDRGETQYF.

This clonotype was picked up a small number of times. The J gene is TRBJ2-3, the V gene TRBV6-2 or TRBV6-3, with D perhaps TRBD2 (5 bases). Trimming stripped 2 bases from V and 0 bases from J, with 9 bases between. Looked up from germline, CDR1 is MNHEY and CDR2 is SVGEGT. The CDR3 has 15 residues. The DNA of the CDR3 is TGTGCCAGCAGTTACGTCGGACTGAGCACAGATACGCAGTATTTT. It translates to CASSYVGLSTDTQYF.

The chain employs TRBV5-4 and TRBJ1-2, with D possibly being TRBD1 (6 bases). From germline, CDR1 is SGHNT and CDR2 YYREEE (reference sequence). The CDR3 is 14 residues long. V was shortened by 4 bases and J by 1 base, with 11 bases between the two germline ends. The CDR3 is CASSHGQNNYGYTF. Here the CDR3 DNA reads TGTGCCAGCAGCCATGGACAGAATAACTATGGCTACACCTTC.

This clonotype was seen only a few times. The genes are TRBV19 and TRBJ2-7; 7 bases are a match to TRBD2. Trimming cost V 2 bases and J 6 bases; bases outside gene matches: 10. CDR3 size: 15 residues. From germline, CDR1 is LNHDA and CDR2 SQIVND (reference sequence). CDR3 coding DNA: TGTGCCAGTAGTATAACCCGGGAGGCTCTTGGCGAGCAGTACTTC. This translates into CASSITREALGEQYF.

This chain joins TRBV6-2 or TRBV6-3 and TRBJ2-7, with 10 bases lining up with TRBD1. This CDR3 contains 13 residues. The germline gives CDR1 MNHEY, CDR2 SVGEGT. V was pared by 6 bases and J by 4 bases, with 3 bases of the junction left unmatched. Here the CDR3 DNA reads TGTGCCAGCAGCCTGGACAGGGGGTACGAGCAGTACTTC. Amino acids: CASSLDRGYEQYF.

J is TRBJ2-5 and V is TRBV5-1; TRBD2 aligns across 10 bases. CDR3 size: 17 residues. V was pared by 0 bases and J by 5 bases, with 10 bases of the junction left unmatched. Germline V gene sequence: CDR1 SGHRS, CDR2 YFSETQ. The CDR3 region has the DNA TGCGCCAGCAGCTTGGGGCATTCGAGCGGGAGGGGTGAGACCCAGTACTTC. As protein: CASSLGHSSGRGETQYF. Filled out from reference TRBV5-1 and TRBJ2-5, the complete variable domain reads KAGVTQTPRYLIKTRGQQVTLSCSPISGHRSVSWYQQTPGQGLQFLFEYFSETQRNKGNFPGRFSGRQFSNSRSEMNVSTLELGDSALYLCASSLGHSSGRGETQYFGPGTRLLVL.

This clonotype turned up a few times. The CDR3 bases are TGTGCCAGCAGAACGGTGAGGACCCTGGGGAACGAGCAGTACTTC. Translation gives CASRTVRTLGNEQYF. The V and J genes are TRBV11-2 and TRBJ2-7; the D is unclear. V was clipped by 6 bases and J by 5 bases, with 20 bases between them. CDR3 length: 15 amino acids. The V gene's germline CDR1 is SGHAT and CDR2 FQNNGV.

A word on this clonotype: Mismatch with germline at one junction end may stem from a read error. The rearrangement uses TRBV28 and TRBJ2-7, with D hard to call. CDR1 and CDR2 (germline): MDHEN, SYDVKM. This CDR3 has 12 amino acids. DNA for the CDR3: TGTGCCAGCGGTTTAATCGACTACGAGCAGTACTTC. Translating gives CASGLIDYEQYF. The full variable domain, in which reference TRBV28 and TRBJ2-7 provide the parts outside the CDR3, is DVKVTQSSRYLVKRTGEKVFLECVQDMDHENMFWYRQDPGLGLRLIYFSYDVKMKEKGDIPEGYSVSREKKERFSLILESASTNQTSMYLCASGLIDYEQYFGPGTRLTVT.

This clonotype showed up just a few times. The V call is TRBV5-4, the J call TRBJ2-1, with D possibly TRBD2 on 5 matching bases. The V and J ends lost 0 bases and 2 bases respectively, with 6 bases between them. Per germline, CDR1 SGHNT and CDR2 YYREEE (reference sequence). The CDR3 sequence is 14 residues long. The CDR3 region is CASSLGGPYNEQFF. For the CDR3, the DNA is TGTGCCAGCAGCTTGGGAGGGCCCTACAATGAGCAGTTCTTC.

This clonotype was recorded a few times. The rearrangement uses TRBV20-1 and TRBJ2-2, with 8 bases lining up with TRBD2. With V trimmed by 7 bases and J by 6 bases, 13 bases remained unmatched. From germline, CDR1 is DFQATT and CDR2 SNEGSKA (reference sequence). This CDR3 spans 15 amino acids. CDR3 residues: CSVPDQQREPGELFF. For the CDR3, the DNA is TGCAGTGTCCCCGACCAACAGCGGGAGCCCGGGGAGCTGTTTTTT.